This TCR beta chain was sequenced during a study of cytotoxic CD8 clonotypes in ibrutinib-treated CLL. Concerning this clone: Its target is unknown.

Sequenced by immunoSEQ multiplex PCR; TCRdb stores in-frame clones only, minus some. The sample consists of about 29,000 clones, about three quarters of them appearing once. General study findings and limits: Public clonotypes, found uncommonly, either contracted or stayed stable on treatment.

CDR1 is MNHEY and CDR2 is SMNVEV in the germline V gene (reference sequence). Between the trimmed V and J ends, which lost 2 bases and 3 bases, there was a span of 8 bases. This CDR3 contains 13 residues. The V and J genes are TRBV27 and TRBJ2-7, with unresolved D. Sequenced material: PBMCs, taken after 36 months of ibrutinib treatment. The receptor's source is a human donor with chronic lymphocytic leukemia. CDR3 nucleotides: TGTGCCAGCAGTTTAGGCCTTAACTACGAGCAGTACTTC. Its translation: CASSLGLNYEQYF.